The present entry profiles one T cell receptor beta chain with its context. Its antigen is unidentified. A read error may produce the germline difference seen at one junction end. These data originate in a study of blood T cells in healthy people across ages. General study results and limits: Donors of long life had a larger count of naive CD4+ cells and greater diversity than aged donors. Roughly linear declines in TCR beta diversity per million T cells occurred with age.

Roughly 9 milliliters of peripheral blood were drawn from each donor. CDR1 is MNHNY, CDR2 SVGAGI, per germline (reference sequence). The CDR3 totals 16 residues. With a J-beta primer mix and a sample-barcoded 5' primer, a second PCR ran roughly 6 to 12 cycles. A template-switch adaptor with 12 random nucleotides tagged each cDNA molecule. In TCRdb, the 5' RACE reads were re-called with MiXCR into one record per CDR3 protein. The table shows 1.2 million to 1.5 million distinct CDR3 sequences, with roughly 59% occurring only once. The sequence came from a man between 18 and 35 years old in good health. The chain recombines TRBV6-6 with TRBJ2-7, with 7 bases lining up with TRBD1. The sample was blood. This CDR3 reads CASSYPRDSSLDEQYF. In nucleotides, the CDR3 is TGTGCCAGCAGTTACCCCCGGGACAGCTCCTTGGACGAGCAGTACTTT.